This T cell receptor (beta chain) is drawn from a study of blood T cells in healthy people across ages (dated by TCRdb to the mid-2010s). Regarding the study in general: In model experiments, template switching captured roughly one uniquely barcoded TCR beta cDNA molecule for every two T cells. The donors were divided into four age groups: young (average around 17 years), middle-aged (over 35), aged (approximately 64) and long-lived (roughly 88). Age-related changes in TCR beta repertoire diversity were measured in the study by deep sequencing normalized with unique cDNA molecular identifiers. For two donors (one aged 18 to 29 and one aged 80 or older), the study analyzed two additional independent replicas of 1 million unique cDNA reads from the same blood draw.

Receptor amplification or capture employed 5' RACE. The listed sequencing device is Illumina HiSeq 2500. A second PCR of about 6 to 11 cycles was run with a J-beta primer mix and a sample-barcoded 5' primer. A template-switch 5' adaptor carrying 12 random nucleotides introduced a unique molecular identifier onto each TCR beta cDNA molecule. At least 3 million CDR3-containing paired-end reads were obtained from each sample. The Mint cDNA synthesis kit, primed by a TRBC-specific oligonucleotide, was used to synthesize first-strand cDNA from all RNA. Following uracil-DNA glycosylase treatment, all cDNA underwent a first 18-cycle PCR with the universal primers M1SS and BC2_uni_R. The published analysis was carried out like this. For normalization, 1 million high-quality reads, each with a distinct molecular identifier, were randomly selected from each sample. Reads with shared molecular identifiers were discarded instead of being binned into consensus sequences. MiTCR, with a Q25 quality threshold and the strictest error-elimination algorithm, was used for CDR3 identification, clonotype clustering and error correction. A nonparametric unseen species model with Euler transformation was used to estimate lower-bound total TCR beta diversity. TCRdb applied fastp at Q25 and MiXCR to the public reads, then kept only in-frame beta chains. Rows merge per CDR3 protein into single entries with the most common DNA and genes. The V and J calls here are based on TCRdb, not the publication. This sample comprises 600,000 to 900,000 distinct CDR3 sequences, 20% to 30% of them detected only once. 3% of the sample comes from the top ten.

Donors were 40 or so systemically healthy Caucasian individuals from Russia aged 6 to 90 years. Around 10 milliliters of peripheral blood were drawn from each donor into EDTA-treated Vacutainer tubes. PBMCs were isolated by Ficoll-Paque density-gradient centrifugation, with at least 6 million obtained per sample. Trizol reagent was used to extract total RNA from the PBMCs, yielding at least 6 micrograms per sample. The percentages of naive CD45RAhigh/CD27high T cells were determined by flow cytometry on a PBMC aliquot from every donor. Looking up the germline V gene yields CDR1 ENHRY and CDR2 SYGVKD. The CDR3, cysteine through phenylalanine, is 14 amino acids long. The retained sequence is limited to the CDR3, 42 bases, with the frame set at the first base. Here V drops 5 bases and J drops 1 base, and the junction holds 2 bases not matched to any gene. The full study reports these points: A strong correlation was found between observed TCR beta diversity and the percentage of naive T cells measured by flow cytometry. As age increased, observed TCR beta diversity per million T cells dropped in a roughly linear way, and a significant reduction was already evident by age 40. The CMV infection status of donors was not known, potentially confounding age-related changes in expanded clonotypes. Compared with the aged group, the long-lived group had more naive CD4+ T cells, fewer expanded clones and increased TCR diversity, suggesting age selection. Conclusive comparison of naive and antigen-experienced compartments was prevented by the profiling of bulk unsorted PBMCs. Total diversity estimates from one million sequenced T cells were considered lower bounds and underestimates.

For this clonotype: The specificity of this receptor is unknown. No base quality values were provided; no much bigger clone lies one nucleotide off.

This sample also appeared in a second study, on T cells of mothers and their children. In that second paper, the authors write: Nine systemically healthy Caucasian individuals served as donors, namely three mothers together with their six children. cDNA synthesis used all of the extracted RNA, with roughly 1.5 ug of RNA in each 15 ul reaction. Sample barcodes and 2-4 random nucleotides were added via the M1S primer in the second PCR. Each mother yielded over 9.5 million TCR beta CDR3 reads and each child about 3 million reads. Thymic selection shapes the output of TCR recombination in a similar way in related and unrelated pairs, and inherited differences have a minor effect. Normalized repertoire overlap was always found to be slightly, but never significantly, higher in related mother-child pairs than in unrelated mother-child pairs. With a sensitivity of approximately 100 clones per million clonotypes, no persistent microchimeric T cell clones were detected. In the study, deep NGS was used to compare the TCR beta repertoires of mothers and children, and features distinguishing related mother-child pairs from unrelated individuals were sought. The mean age was roughly 36 +/- 4 years for the mothers and roughly 11 +/- 4 years for the children. Libraries were sequenced on Illumina HiSeq 2000 with 100+100 nt paired-end reads after adapter ligation with NEBNext reagents. To prevent cross-contamination, the mother and child libraries were prepared one month apart and sequenced in separate runs. Each donor had between roughly 500,000 and 2,100,000 distinct TCR beta clonotypes identified. Naive TCR beta clonotypes were estimated from low-frequency clonotypes matched to each donor's FACS-determined naive share, without sorting.

The rearranged segments are TRBV10-3 and TRBJ1-1; 9 bases in the junction line up with TRBD1. The sequence came from a boy aged 5-17 years in good health. Material for sequencing was blood. The DNA is TGTGCCATCAGTCGGGACAGGGAGAACACTGAAGCTTTCTTT. This encodes CAISRDRENTEAFF.